Listed below are T cell receptor beta chains from one sample, sequenced in a study of T-cell memory formation after mild COVID-19. TCRdb reprocessed the 5' RACE reads with MiXCR, giving one entry per CDR3 protein. Of about 340,000 distinct CDR3 sequences listed, around 21% were seen once; the top ten hold approximately 12%. Sequencing used PBMCs or a T cell subset sorted from them (not recorded which). These receptors were obtained from an adult woman who had mild COVID-19 (a few samples of this study predate the infection). Cell type and time point are not known. Both conserved end residues are part of each CDR3. The order of the fields is V gene, clone size, J gene, D gene, CDR3 DNA, CDR3 protein. D genes are given only for firm matches. Only part of the rows carry a size: once, few, many, or a class if the clone is expanded.

TRBV24-1	NA	TRBJ2-5	TRBD2	TGTGCCACCAGTGACCCGGGGGGGCAAGAGACCCAGTACTTC	CATSDPGGQETQYF
TRBV10-3	few	TRBJ1-1	NA	TGTGCCATCAGGGAGACAGAAATGAACACTGAAGCTTTCTTT	CAIRETEMNTEAFF
TRBV20-1	NA	TRBJ2-1	TRBD1	TGCAGTGCTAGCCAAGTCACAGGGGGGATAGGGTTGCGCAATGAGCAGTTCTTC	CSASQVTGGIGLRNEQFF
TRBV24-1	NA	TRBJ2-2	NA	TGTGCCACCAGTAGGCAGCTCACCGGGGAGCTGTTTTTT	CATSRQLTGELFF
TRBV27	NA	TRBJ2-5	TRBD1	TGTGCCAGCAGCTCCGGGGACAGGGGATCAGAGACCCAGTACTTC	CASSSGDRGSETQYF
TRBV7-2	NA	TRBJ2-3	NA	TGTGCCAGCACCTTAAACTCCGGGGGTCCCCCAGATACGCAGTATTTT	CASTLNSGGPPDTQYF
TRBV29-1	NA	TRBJ2-1	NA	TGCAGCGTTGAGTCAGGGAGCGATGAGCAGTTCTTC	CSVESGSDEQFF
TRBV5-6	NA	TRBJ2-3	NA	TGTGACAGCAGCCTCGGGCGGAGGAGGGGAGATACGCAGTATTTT	CDSSLGRRRGDTQYF
TRBV19	NA	TRBJ2-1	NA	TGTGCCAGTAGTTCGAGAGACGGGCGGCTCGTGGAGTTCTTC	CASSSRDGRLVEFF
TRBV6-1	NA	TRBJ1-1	NA	TGTGCCAGCAGTGAAGTTGGGCTTAACACTGAAGCTTTCTTT	CASSEVGLNTEAFF
TRBV18	NA	TRBJ2-1	TRBD2	TGTGCCAGCTCACCGTCCGGGGGTGGAACTAGCGGGAGTTACGGGCAGTTCTTC	CASSPSGGGTSGSYGQFF
TRBV12-3/TRBV12-4	few	TRBJ2-1	NA	TGTGCCAGCAGTTTATCAGAGCGGGAGCAGTTCTTC	CASSLSEREQFF
TRBV7-9	NA	TRBJ2-4	TRBD2	TGTGCCAGCAGCAGAGCGGGGGCGAACGAACACCTAGCCAAAAACATTCAGTACTTC	CASSRAGANEHLAKNIQYF
TRBV7-2	many	TRBJ2-7	TRBD1	TGTGCCAGCAGCCAGAATGCGGACAGGCTTGCGATAAGACAACACTCCTACGAGCAGTACTTC	CASSQNADRLAIRQHSYEQYF
TRBV4-3	many	TRBJ2-1	TRBD2	TGCGCCAGCAGCCAAGGAGCGTTAGCGGGAGGGTTAAATGAGCAGTTCTTC	CASSQGALAGGLNEQFF
TRBV20-1	NA	TRBJ2-3	TRBD2	TGCAGTGCTAGAGAAGGCGGGAGTCCTTCAGATACGCAGTATTTT	CSAREGGSPSDTQYF
TRBV7-9	few	TRBJ2-5	NA	TGTGCCAGCAGCCCGAAGAGGCGGATCCAAGAGACCCAGTACTTC	CASSPKRRIQETQYF
TRBV15	NA	TRBJ1-4	NA	TGTGCCACCAGCTCTCTTGGGGGGGATAATGAAAAACTGTTTTTT	CATSSLGGDNEKLFF
TRBV4-3	NA	TRBJ2-1	TRBD2	TGCGCCAGCAGCCAGGTTCCGGGACTAGCGACCTACAATGAGCAGTTCTTC	CASSQVPGLATYNEQFF
TRBV7-2	NA	TRBJ2-3	NA	TGTGCCAGCAGCTTTCGACGAGAGGGGGTGGATACGCAGTATTTT	CASSFRREGVDTQYF
TRBV5-1	few	TRBJ1-4	NA	TGCGCCAGCAGCCCCTCGGGGGCCCGGGGAGAAAAACTGTTTTTT	CASSPSGARGEKLFF
TRBV5-1	NA	TRBJ1-4	NA	TGCGCCAGCAGCCTGGGATCTTCTGCAACTAATGAAAAACTGTTTTTT	CASSLGSSATNEKLFF
TRBV7-2	NA	TRBJ2-3	TRBD2	TGTGCCAGCAGCTCCCGAAGGGTGGGTAGCGGGGGAACCCTAGGCACAGATACGCAGTATTTT	CASSSRRVGSGGTLGTDTQYF
TRBV6-6	few	TRBJ2-3	NA	TGTGCCAGCAGTTCCCAACCGACCCCAGATACGCAGTATTTT	CASSSQPTPDTQYF
TRBV29-1	NA	TRBJ1-3	NA	TGCAGCGTTGAGGCAGATCGGAGAAACACCATATATTTT	CSVEADRRNTIYF
TRBV11-2	many	TRBJ2-1	TRBD2	TGTGCCAGCAGCGCTAGCGGGAGCTCCTACAATGAGCAGTTCTTC	CASSASGSSYNEQFF
TRBV20-1	many	TRBJ1-1	NA	TGCAGTGCTAGAGATGCGGCAGGAGTGAACACTGAAGCTTTCTTT	CSARDAAGVNTEAFF
TRBV5-5	few	TRBJ2-7	NA	TGTGCCAGCAGCCCCCCGGCCTCCCTCTACGAGCAGTACTTC	CASSPPASLYEQYF